Each of the 31 T cell receptor beta chains below was sequenced from the same sample in a study of T cells and copy number aberrations in small-cell lung cancer. Profiled with immunoSEQ multiplex PCR; TCRdb holds only in-frame clones, not every one. The sample consists of about 450 clones, 82% of them appearing once. What was sequenced was tumor tissue. These receptors were collected from an older woman with small cell lung cancer.

This chain uses TRBV2 with TRBJ1-4; D unclear. Looked up from germline, CDR1 is SNHLY and CDR2 is FYNNEI. Trimming removed 4 bases from V and 0 bases from J, with 6 bases in between. CDR3 size: 14 residues. CDR3 nucleotide sequence: TGTGCCAGCAGTGCGAGTACAACTAATGAAAAACTGTTTTTT. Amino acid sequence: CASSASTTNEKLFF.

This chain uses TRBV9 with TRBJ2-3, with no clear D. This CDR3 has 17 residues. The V end was cut by 0 bases, the J end by 1 base, with 15 bases between. Germline loops: CDR1 SGDLS, CDR2 YYNGEE. The CDR3 sequence is CASSVATVGGGTDTQYF. For the CDR3, the DNA is TGTGCCAGCAGCGTAGCTACCGTGGGTGGTGGCACAGATACGCAGTATTTT.

The chain couples TRBV28 to TRBJ1-5, with 9 bases identical to TRBD1. V lost 7 bases, J lost 4 bases, and 2 bases stayed unmatched. The CDR3 spans 13 residues. The germline gives CDR1 MDHEN, CDR2 SYDVKM. The CDR3 is CASTQGANQPQHF. The CDR3 DNA is TGTGCCAGCACACAGGGGGCTAATCAGCCCCAGCATTTT.

The chain uses TRBV9 and TRBJ2-1; TRBD1 matches 7 bases. This CDR3 is 14 amino acids long. V lost 4 bases, J lost 3 bases, and 4 bases stayed unmatched. Germline assignment: CDR1 SGDLS and CDR2 YYNGEE. CDR3 DNA: TGTGCCAGCAGCTCCGGGACAGTCTACAATGAGCAGTTCTTC. Translated: CASSSGTVYNEQFF.

The CDR3 sequence is CASSFPGAYGYTF. As DNA, the CDR3 is TGTGCCAGCAGTTTCCCAGGGGCCTATGGCTACACCTTC. The chain employs TRBV28 and TRBJ1-2; perhaps TRBD1 as D (6 bases). Germline V gives CDR1 MDHEN, CDR2 SYDVKM. The V and J ends lost 3 bases and 4 bases respectively, with 9 bases between them. The CDR3 runs 13 residues.

The chain recombines TRBV5-1 with TRBJ2-1; possible D gene TRBD1, 5 bases. CDR1 and CDR2 (germline): SGHRS, YFSETQ. V lost 0 bases to trimming and J lost 4 bases, with 8 bases between them. The CDR3 length is 14 residues. The CDR3 loop reads CASSLEGQYNEQFF. CDR3 DNA sequence: TGCGCCAGCAGCTTGGAAGGACAATACAATGAGCAGTTCTTC. Full variable domain (outside the CDR3, taken from reference TRBV5-1 and TRBJ2-1): KAGVTQTPRYLIKTRGQQVTLSCSPISGHRSVSWYQQTPGQGLQFLFEYFSETQRNKGNFPGRFSGRQFSNSRSEMNVSTLELGDSALYLCASSLEGQYNEQFFGPGTRLTVL.

J is TRBJ2-7 and V is TRBV10-3; no clear D. Germline V CDR1 and CDR2: ENHRY, SYGVKD. This CDR3 comprises 12 residues. The V end lost 9 bases, the J end lost 1 base, and 10 bases lay between the germline ends. CDR3 sequence reads: CAIETDSYEQYF. CDR3 nucleotides: TGTGCCATTGAGACGGATTCCTACGAGCAGTACTTC.

The chain links TRBV5-1 to TRBJ2-2; D is tentatively TRBD1 or TRBD2 (5 bases each). Germline CDR1 is SGHRS and CDR2 is YFSETQ. The CDR3 covers 14 residues. Trimming left V 4 bases short and J 4 bases short, with 11 bases between. The CDR3 spells CASSPWDPTGELFF. The DNA for the CDR3 is TGCGCCAGCAGCCCCTGGGACCCCACCGGGGAGCTGTTTTTT.

A single count supports this clone. The rearrangement joins TRBV27 to TRBJ2-4; TRBD1 might be the D (6 bases). With 6 bases removed from V and 6 bases from J, the gap between germline ends came to 12 bases. This CDR3 has 13 residues. The germline V gene has CDR1 MNHEY and CDR2 SMNVEV (reference sequence). The CDR3 region has the DNA TGTGCCAGCAGGACAGGCGGAGTAAACATTCAGTACTTC. Translated: CASRTGGVNIQYF.

The chain uses TRBV7-9 and TRBJ2-5; tentative D call: TRBD2 (5 bases). Germline CDR1 is SEHNR and CDR2 is FQNEAQ (reference sequence). The length of the CDR3 is 11 residues. Deletions cut 4 bases from V and 5 bases from J, with 5 bases between. CDR3 amino acids: CASSSGETQYF. In DNA, the CDR3 is TGTGCCAGCAGCTCGGGGGAGACCCAGTACTTC.

The V and J genes are TRBV4-2 and TRBJ1-2; D remains unclear. With 0 bases removed from V and 2 bases from J, the gap between germline ends came to 7 bases. Germline CDR1 is LGHNA and CDR2 is YNFKEQ. The CDR3 length is 14 residues. The CDR3 region has the DNA TGTGCCAGCAGCCAAGACGGGTGGAACTATGGCTACACCTTC. Amino acid sequence: CASSQDGWNYGYTF.

On this clone itself: The junction differs from germline at one of its ends, possibly a read error. The rearrangement joins TRBV4-1 to TRBJ2-2; 9 nucleotides agree with TRBD1. CDR1 is MGHRA and CDR2 is YSYEKL in the germline V gene. The CDR3 covers 16 residues. CDR3 DNA: TGCGCCAGCAGCCGATCACCCGGGACAGGGTCCGGGGAGTTGTTTTTT. Translation: CASSRSPGTGSGELFF.

A note on this clone: Other DNA sequences of this sample code for an identical CDR3. The chain links TRBV7-9 to TRBJ2-7; D ambiguous. V lost 4 bases and J lost 4, with 23 bases in between. This CDR3 is 17 amino acids long. CDR1 is SEHNR and CDR2 is FQNEAQ in the germline V gene (reference sequence). The CDR3 coding sequence is TGTGCCAGCAGCTCCACCAGGAGCGCCTCTTACTCTTACGAGCAGTACTTC. It yields the protein CASSSTRSASYSYEQYF.

This clone was found once. This chain joins TRBV2 and TRBJ2-7; D may correspond to TRBD1 or TRBD2 (5 bases each). This CDR3 is built from 15 residues. Germline CDR1 SNHLY, CDR2 FYNNEI. The V end was cut by 6 bases, the J end by 0 bases, with 15 bases between. CDR3 nucleotide sequence: TGTGCCAGCAGGGAGGACAACGCGATCTCCTACGAGCAGTACTTC. It yields the protein CASREDNAISYEQYF.

As DNA, the CDR3 is TGTGCCAGCAGCTTAGAGGTCTACACTGAAGCTTTCTTT. Its translation: CASSLEVYTEAFF. The J gene is TRBJ1-1, the V gene TRBV7-9; D not resolved. Germline assignment: CDR1 SEHNR and CDR2 FQNEAQ (reference sequence). Deletions cut 1 base from V and 3 bases from J, with 6 bases between. The CDR3 loop spans 13 amino acids.

This chain joins TRBV5-1 and TRBJ1-2; D is undetermined. Trimming cost V 0 bases and J 4 bases, with 4 bases left between them. CDR3 size: 12 residues. Germline V gene lookup returns CDR1 SGHRS and CDR2 YFSETQ. CDR3 sequence reads: CASSLEGYGYTF. In DNA, the CDR3 is TGCGCCAGCAGCTTGGAAGGCTATGGCTACACCTTC.

This sequence joins TRBV4-3 and TRBJ2-1; 8 bases map to TRBD1. This CDR3 region has 16 residues. From germline, CDR1 is LGHNA and CDR2 YSLEER. Trimming at V came to 4 bases and at J to 4 bases, leaving 9 bases not matched to a gene. For the CDR3, the DNA is TGCGCCAGCAGCCCACAGGGGGGTTTTACGTACAATGAGCAGTTCTTC. Its protein product is CASSPQGGFTYNEQFF.

The rearrangement links TRBV7-3 to TRBJ2-2; D ambiguous. Between the trimmed V and J ends, which lost 5 bases and 5 bases, there was a span of 9 bases. The length of the CDR3 is 13 residues. CDR1 and CDR2 from the germline V gene are SGHTA and FQGTGA. The CDR3 loop reads CASSRRATGELFF. The DNA of the CDR3 is TGTGCCAGCAGCCGTCGGGCGACCGGGGAGCTGTTTTTT. Combining the CDR3 with reference TRBV7-3 and TRBJ2-2 gives the whole variable domain GAGVSQTPSNKVTEKGKYVELRCDPISGHTALYWYRQSLGQGPEFLIYFQGTGAADDSGLPNDRFFAVRPEGSVSTLKIQRTERGDSAVYLCASSRRATGELFFGEGSRLTVL.

This CDR3 reads CASSLKTGPTYEQYF. In DNA form, the CDR3 reads TGTGCCAGCAGCTTGAAGACAGGGCCGACCTACGAGCAGTACTTC. The chain joins TRBV7-2 to TRBJ2-7; 7 positions match TRBD1. Germline values: CDR1 SGHTA, CDR2 FQGNSA. This CDR3 region has 15 residues. J was trimmed by 2 bases and V by 3 bases; bases with no gene match: 7.

The chain employs TRBV6-4 and TRBJ2-2; the D call may be TRBD1 or TRBD2 (6 bases each). Germline CDR1 is MRHNA and CDR2 is SNTAGT. V dropped 0 bases and J dropped 2 bases, with 10 bases sitting between them. The CDR3 has 16 residues. CDR3 nucleotides: TGTGCCAGCAGTGACTCCCCGGGGGCCAACACCGGGGAGCTGTTTTTT. It is translated as CASSDSPGANTGELFF.

The chain uses TRBV16 and TRBJ2-2; a possible D gene is TRBD1 (6 bases). V was trimmed by 3 bases and J by 4 bases, leaving 12 bases between them. CDR1 and CDR2 from the germline V gene are KGHSY and FQNENV. The length of the CDR3 is 15 residues. The CDR3 nucleotides are TGTGCCAGCAGCCATTCCGACAGGCCCACCGGGGAGCTGTTTTTT. This sequence encodes CASSHSDRPTGELFF.

This chain joins TRBV6-6 and TRBJ2-1; 12 nucleotides match TRBD2. The trim removed 5 bases at V and 5 bases at J, leaving 7 bases unmatched. The CDR3 extends over 16 amino acids. Germline values: CDR1 MNHNY, CDR2 SVGAGI (reference sequence). CDR3 DNA sequence: TGTGCCAGCAGTAATCCTAGCGGGGGGGCAAACAATGAGCAGTTCTTC. This encodes CASSNPSGGANNEQFF.

V and J are TRBV4-1 and TRBJ2-7, with 10 bases aligning to TRBD1. The V and J ends lost 3 bases and 4 bases, in that order; junction bases with no gene match: 6. Germline V gene lookup returns CDR1 MGHRA and CDR2 YSYEKL. This CDR3 region has 15 residues. CDR3 DNA sequence: TGCGCCAGCAGCCAGGCGGGACAGGGGATTTACGAGCAGTACTTC. Encoded protein: CASSQAGQGIYEQYF.

This chain joins TRBV2 and TRBJ1-2; TRBD1 matches at 8 bases. The V gene end was trimmed by 5 bases and the J gene end by 2 bases; junction bases not matched to a gene: 7. This CDR3 comprises 15 residues. Germline V lookup: CDR1 SNHLY, CDR2 FYNNEI. The CDR3 coding sequence is TGTGCCAGCAGTCGGGGACAGGACGGCAACTATGGCTACACCTTC. Its protein product is CASSRGQDGNYGYTF.

V and J are TRBV7-2 and TRBJ2-1; 9 bases agree with TRBD1. The CDR3 sequence is 14 residues long. The germline gives CDR1 SGHTA, CDR2 FQGNSA. The V and J ends lost 3 bases and 8 bases, in that order; junction bases with no gene match: 5. The CDR3 bases are TGTGCCAGCAGCTTGGGACAGGGTAGTGATGAGCAGTTCTTC. Translating it yields CASSLGQGSDEQFF.

This clone occurred once. The V gene is TRBV5-1, the J gene TRBJ2-3; TRBD2 matches 8 bases. CDR1 and CDR2 from the germline V gene are SGHRS and YFSETQ. The V gene end was trimmed by 2 bases and the J gene end by 4 bases; junction bases not matched to a gene: 6. CDR3 length: 15 residues. CDR3 in DNA: TGCGCCAGCAGCTTAGCGGGAGTGGGAGCAGATACGCAGTATTTT. It yields the protein CASSLAGVGADTQYF.

Here the CDR3 reads CASSLAGVNGYTF. CDR3 DNA sequence: TGCGCCAGCAGCTTGGCAGGGGTAAATGGCTACACCTTC. The chain has TRBV5-1 and TRBJ1-2; possible D gene TRBD1, 6 bases. This CDR3 is built from 13 residues. From germline, CDR1 is SGHRS and CDR2 YFSETQ. V dropped 0 bases and J dropped 6 bases, with 9 bases sitting between them.

The gene calls are TRBV2 and TRBJ1-6, with 8 bases aligning to TRBD1. The CDR3 consists of 14 residues. Germline CDR1 SNHLY, CDR2 FYNNEI. J was trimmed by 7 bases and V by 5 bases; bases with no gene match: 4. The CDR3 region is CASSQTGENSPLHF. The CDR3 DNA is TGTGCCAGCAGTCAGACAGGGGAAAATTCACCCCTCCACTTT.

The V gene is TRBV9, the J gene TRBJ1-2, with D uncertain. The CDR3 runs to 13 residues. Germline V CDR1 and CDR2: SGDLS, YYNGEE. V lost 7 bases, J lost 5 bases, and 15 bases lay in between. DNA for the CDR3: TGTGCCAGCCGCGCAGGTCTATCGTATGGCTACACCTTC. Translating it yields CASRAGLSYGYTF.

This clone appeared a few times. The chain recombines TRBV5-1 with TRBJ2-5; 8 bases are a match to TRBD2. This CDR3 comprises 15 residues. V shed 0 bases and J 5 bases; nucleotides not matched to a gene: 6. CDR1 and CDR2 (germline): SGHRS, YFSETQ. CDR3 amino acids: CASSLGSGLGETQYF. Written as DNA, the CDR3 is TGCGCCAGCAGCTTGGGGTCGGGACTAGGCGAGACCCAGTACTTC.

This chain connects TRBV10-2 to TRBJ2-5; D gene uncertain. This CDR3 is 12 amino acids long. The germline V gene has CDR1 WSHSY and CDR2 SAAADI. With 3 bases removed from V and 5 bases from J, the gap between germline ends came to 7 bases. The CDR3 here is CASSDLGETQYF. The CDR3 DNA reads TGCGCCAGCAGTGACCTAGGGGAGACCCAGTACTTC.